These T cell receptor beta chains were read from a single sample in a study of T cells in Graves' hyperthyroidism and ophthalmopathy. TCRdb reprocessed the multiplex PCR reads with MiXCR, giving one entry per CDR3 protein. The data show hundreds of thousands of distinct CDR3 sequences, 15% seen once. The material sequenced was blood. Receptors were obtained from a woman aged 25 to 39 with Graves' hyperthyroidism. CDR3s include the opening cysteine and the closing phenylalanine or tryptophan. D genes are given only for firm matches. Clone size is not always given. Where it is, it says once, few, many or a class for expanded clones.

d_call,j_call,v_call,clone_size,cdr3_nt,cdr3_aa
.,TRBJ2-7,TRBV20-1,.,TGCAGTGCTAGAGATTGGGACCCGGGGGTTAGGGAGTCCAATGAGCAGTACTTC,CSARDWDPGVRESNEQYF
.,TRBJ2-1,TRBV6-1,many,TGTGCCAGCAGTGAAATTGCGGGAGGCACAGGGGATGAGCAGTTCTTC,CASSEIAGGTGDEQFF
.,TRBJ1-2,TRBV3-1,many,TGTGCCAGCAGCCAAGCCGCCATTGGCTACACCTTC,CASSQAAIGYTF
.,TRBJ1-2,TRBV24-1,.,TGTGCCACCAGTCCTGGTGTTGGGGCCTCTCTCTATGGCTACACCTTC,CATSPGVGASLYGYTF
.,TRBJ1-5,TRBV20-1,many,TGCAGTGCTAGAGATGCAGGTTATAGCAATCAGCCCCAGCATTTT,CSARDAGYSNQPQHF
TRBD1,TRBJ1-5,TRBV16,.,TGTGCCAGCAGTGAGGGACAGGGGAGGACTCAGCCCCAGCATTTT,CASSEGQGRTQPQHF
.,TRBJ1-2,TRBV2,many,TGTGCCAGCATCCCAGAGACTCGCTATGGCTACACCTTC,CASIPETRYGYTF
.,TRBJ1-5,TRBV6-1,many,TGTGCCACCGTTTCTTGGGGCAGGGAAGATCAGCCCCAGCATTTT,CATVSWGREDQPQHF
.,TRBJ2-7,TRBV4-2,few,TGTGCCAGCAGCCGCAAGGTCGAGCAGAGCTCCTACGAGCAGTACTTC,CASSRKVEQSSYEQYF
.,TRBJ2-7,TRBV18,many,TGTGCCAGCTCACCTCCGATGAAGGGTTCCTACGAGCAGTACTTC,CASSPPMKGSYEQYF
.,TRBJ2-1,TRBV6-1,many,TGTGCCAGCAGTGAATTATTCGGGGGAAAAAGCTCCTACAATGAGCAGTTCTTC,CASSELFGGKSSYNEQFF
TRBD1,TRBJ1-5,TRBV3-1,many,TGTGCCAGCAGCCCTAGGACAGGGAAAGAGGATCAGCCCCAGCATTTT,CASSPRTGKEDQPQHF
TRBD1,TRBJ1-5,TRBV4-1,.,TGCGCCAGCAGCCAAGACGGGACAGGGGTTCAGCCCCAGCATTTT,CASSQDGTGVQPQHF
TRBD1,TRBJ1-1,TRBV6-1,many,TGTGCCAGCAGTGATCGGGCAGGGGGACCTGAAGCTTTCTTT,CASSDRAGGPEAFF
.,TRBJ1-5,TRBV18,many,TGTGCCAGCTCACCACAAGGGGATCAGCCCCAGCATTTT,CASSPQGDQPQHF
TRBD2,TRBJ2-7,TRBV5-6,few,TGTGCCAGCAGCCGAATCGGAGCGGGAACTTCCTACGAGCAGTACTTC,CASSRIGAGTSYEQYF